This TCR beta chain was captured in a study of OX40 agonist ivuxolimab in advanced cancers. Study information: Patients were dosed with the agonistic anti-OX40 (CD134) antibody ivuxolimab. Patients received intravenous ivuxolimab every 2 weeks at 0.01 to 10 mg/kg. Study outcomes and limitations: Expanded clones were, on average, more numerous among CD8+ T cells than CD4+. At 0.1-3.0 mg/kg, partial responders had clonal expansion among the lowest observed.

Method: immunoSEQ multiplex PCR; TCRdb's copy keeps in-frame clones and lacks some. Of roughly 60,000 clones listed, around 93% were seen once; the top ten hold roughly 18%. With respect to this clone: What it recognizes is unknown.

After removal of 3 bases from V and 6 bases from J, the junction contained 4 bases not matched to a gene. There are 16 residues in the CDR3. In germline, CDR1 is SGDLS, CDR2 YYNGEE. The chain employs TRBV9 and TRBJ2-2; 14 nucleotides agree with TRBD2. This sequence was found in an adult with an advanced solid tumor such as melanoma, head and neck, liver or kidney cancer. The sample here was CD4+ or CD8+ T cells sorted from blood, taken in a trial of the OX40 agonist ivuxolimab. In DNA form, the CDR3 reads TGTGCCAGCAGCGGGGGGACTAGCGGGAGCCCCGGGGAGCTGTTTTTT. It specifies CASSGGTSGSPGELFF.